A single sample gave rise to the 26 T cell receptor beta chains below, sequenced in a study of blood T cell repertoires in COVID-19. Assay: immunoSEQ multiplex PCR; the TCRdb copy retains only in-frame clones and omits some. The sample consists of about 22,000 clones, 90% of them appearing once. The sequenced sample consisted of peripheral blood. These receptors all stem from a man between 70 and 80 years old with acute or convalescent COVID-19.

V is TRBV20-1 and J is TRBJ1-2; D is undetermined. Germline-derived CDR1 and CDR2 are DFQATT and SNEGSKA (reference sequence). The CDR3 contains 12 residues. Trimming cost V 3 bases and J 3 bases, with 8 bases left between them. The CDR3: CSASPRYYGYTF. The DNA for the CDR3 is TGCAGTGCTAGTCCCAGGTACTATGGCTACACCTTC.

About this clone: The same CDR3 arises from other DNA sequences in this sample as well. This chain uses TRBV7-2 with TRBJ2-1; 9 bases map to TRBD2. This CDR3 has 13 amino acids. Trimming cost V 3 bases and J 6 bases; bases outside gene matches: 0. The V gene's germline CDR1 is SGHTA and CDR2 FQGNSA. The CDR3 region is CASSLGLANEQFF. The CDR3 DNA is TGTGCCAGCAGCTTGGGACTAGCCAATGAGCAGTTCTTC.

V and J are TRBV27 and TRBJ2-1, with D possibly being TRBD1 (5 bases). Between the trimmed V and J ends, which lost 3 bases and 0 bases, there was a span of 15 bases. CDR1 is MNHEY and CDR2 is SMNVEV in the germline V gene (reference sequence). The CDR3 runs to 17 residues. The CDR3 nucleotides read TGTGCCAGCAGTTTTGGGGCACAGAGGAGCTCCTACAATGAGCAGTTCTTC. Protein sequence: CASSFGAQRSSYNEQFF.

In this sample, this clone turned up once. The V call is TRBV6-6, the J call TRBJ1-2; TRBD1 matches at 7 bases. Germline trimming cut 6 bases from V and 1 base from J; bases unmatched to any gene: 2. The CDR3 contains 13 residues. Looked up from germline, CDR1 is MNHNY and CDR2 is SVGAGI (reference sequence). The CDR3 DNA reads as TGTGCCAGCAGACGGGACAGTAACTATGGCTACACCTTC. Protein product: CASRRDSNYGYTF.

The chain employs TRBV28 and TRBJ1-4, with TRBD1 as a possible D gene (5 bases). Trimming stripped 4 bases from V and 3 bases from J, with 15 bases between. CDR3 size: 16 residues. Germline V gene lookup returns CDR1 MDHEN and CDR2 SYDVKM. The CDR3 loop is CASSSPQGTPNEKLFF. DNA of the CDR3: TGTGCCAGCAGTTCCCCCCAGGGCACTCCTAATGAAAAACTGTTTTTT.

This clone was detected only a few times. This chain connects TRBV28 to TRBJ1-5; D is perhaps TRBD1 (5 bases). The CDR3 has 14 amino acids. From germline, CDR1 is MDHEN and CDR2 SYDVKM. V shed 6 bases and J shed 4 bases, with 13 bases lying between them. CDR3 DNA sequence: TGTGCCAGCAGCCGTCCAAGGGGAAATCAGCCCCAGCATTTT. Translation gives CASSRPRGNQPQHF.

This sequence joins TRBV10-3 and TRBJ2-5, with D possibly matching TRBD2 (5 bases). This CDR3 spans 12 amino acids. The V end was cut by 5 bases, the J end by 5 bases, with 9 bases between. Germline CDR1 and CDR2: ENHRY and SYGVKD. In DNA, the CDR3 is TGTGCCATCAGTCGGGGTCTTGAGACCCAGTACTTC. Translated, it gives CAISRGLETQYF.

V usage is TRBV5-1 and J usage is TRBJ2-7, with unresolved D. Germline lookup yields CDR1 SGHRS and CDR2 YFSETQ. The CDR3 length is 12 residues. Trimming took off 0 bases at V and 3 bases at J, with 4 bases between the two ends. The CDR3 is CASSLDLYEQYF. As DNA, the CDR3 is TGCGCCAGCAGCTTGGATCTCTACGAGCAGTACTTC.

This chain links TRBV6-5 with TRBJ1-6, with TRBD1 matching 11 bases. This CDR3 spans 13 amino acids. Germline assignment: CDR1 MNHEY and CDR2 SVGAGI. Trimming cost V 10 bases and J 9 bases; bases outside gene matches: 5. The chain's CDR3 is CATWDRGGSPLHF. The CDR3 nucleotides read TGTGCCACCTGGGACAGGGGGGGTTCACCCCTCCACTTT.

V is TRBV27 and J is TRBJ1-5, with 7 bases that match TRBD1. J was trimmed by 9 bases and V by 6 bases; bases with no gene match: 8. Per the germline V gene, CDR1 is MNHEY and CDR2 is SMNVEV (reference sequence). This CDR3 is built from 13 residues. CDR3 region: CASRPDRERPQHF. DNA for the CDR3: TGTGCCAGCAGACCCGACAGGGAGCGGCCCCAGCATTTT.

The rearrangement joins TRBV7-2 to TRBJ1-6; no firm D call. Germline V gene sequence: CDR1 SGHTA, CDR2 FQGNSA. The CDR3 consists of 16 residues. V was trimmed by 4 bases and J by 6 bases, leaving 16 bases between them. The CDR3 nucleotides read TGTGCCAGCAGCTCCTTTCGCGATTACCTTAATTCACCCCTCCACTTT. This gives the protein CASSSFRDYLNSPLHF.

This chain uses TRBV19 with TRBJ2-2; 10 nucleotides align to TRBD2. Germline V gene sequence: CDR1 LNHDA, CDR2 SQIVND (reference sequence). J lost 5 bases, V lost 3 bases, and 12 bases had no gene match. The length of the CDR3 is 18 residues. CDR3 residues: CASSIERSGRARTGELFF. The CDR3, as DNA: TGTGCCAGTAGTATTGAAAGGAGCGGGAGGGCCCGGACCGGGGAGCTGTTTTTT.

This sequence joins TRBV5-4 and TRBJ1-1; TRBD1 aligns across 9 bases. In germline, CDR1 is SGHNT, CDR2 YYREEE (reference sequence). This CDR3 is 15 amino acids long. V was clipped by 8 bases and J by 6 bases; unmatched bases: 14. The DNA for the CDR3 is TGTGCCAGTAAACCGGGACAGGGTCTGCTGGCTGAAGCTTTCTTT. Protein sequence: CASKPGQGLLAEAFF. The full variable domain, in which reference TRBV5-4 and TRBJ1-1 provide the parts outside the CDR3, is ETGVTQSPTHLIKTRGQQVTLRCSSQSGHNTVSWYQQALGQGPQFIFQYYREEENGRGNFPPRFSGLQFPNYSSELNVNALELDDSALYLCASKPGQGLLAEAFFGQGTRLTVV.

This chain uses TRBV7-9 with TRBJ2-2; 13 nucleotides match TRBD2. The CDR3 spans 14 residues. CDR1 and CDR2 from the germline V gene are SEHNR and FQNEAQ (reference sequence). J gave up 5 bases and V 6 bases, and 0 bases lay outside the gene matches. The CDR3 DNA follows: TGTGCCAGCAGGGGACTAGCGGGAACCGGGGAGCTGTTTTTT. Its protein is CASRGLAGTGELFF.

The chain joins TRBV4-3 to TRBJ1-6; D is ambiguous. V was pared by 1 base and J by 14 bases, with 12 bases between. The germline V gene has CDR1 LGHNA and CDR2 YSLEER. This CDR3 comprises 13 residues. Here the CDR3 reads CASSQVYGGALHF. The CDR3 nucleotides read TGCGCCAGCAGCCAAGTGTACGGAGGAGCCCTCCACTTT.

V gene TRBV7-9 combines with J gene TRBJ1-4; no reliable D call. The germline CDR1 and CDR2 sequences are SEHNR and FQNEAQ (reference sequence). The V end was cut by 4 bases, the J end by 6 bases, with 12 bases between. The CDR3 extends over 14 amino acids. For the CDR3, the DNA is TGTGCCAGCAGCTCCGGGAGCGGATATGAAAAACTGTTTTTT. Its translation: CASSSGSGYEKLFF.

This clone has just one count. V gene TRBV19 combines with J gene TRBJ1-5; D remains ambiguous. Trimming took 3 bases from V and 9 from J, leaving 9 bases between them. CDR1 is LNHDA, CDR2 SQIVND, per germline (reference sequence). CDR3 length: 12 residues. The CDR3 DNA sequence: TGTGCCAGTAGTATGAGAAGCGGGCCCCAGCATTTT. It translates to CASSMRSGPQHF.

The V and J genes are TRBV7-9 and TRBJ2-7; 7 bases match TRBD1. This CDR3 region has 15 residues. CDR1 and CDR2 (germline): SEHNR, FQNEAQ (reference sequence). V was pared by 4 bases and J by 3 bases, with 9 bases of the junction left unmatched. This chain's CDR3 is CASSSNRQGHYEQYF. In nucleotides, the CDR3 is TGTGCCAGCAGCTCCAATAGACAGGGACACTACGAGCAGTACTTC.

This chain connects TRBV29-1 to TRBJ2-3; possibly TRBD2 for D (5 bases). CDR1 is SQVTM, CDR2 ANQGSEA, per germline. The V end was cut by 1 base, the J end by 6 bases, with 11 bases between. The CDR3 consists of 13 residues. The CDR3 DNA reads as TGCAGCGTTGAAGGAACTAGTGGTGATACGCAGTATTTT. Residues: CSVEGTSGDTQYF.

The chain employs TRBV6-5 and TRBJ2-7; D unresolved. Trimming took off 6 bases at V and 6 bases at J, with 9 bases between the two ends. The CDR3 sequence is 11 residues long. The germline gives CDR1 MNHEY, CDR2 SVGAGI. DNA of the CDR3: TGTGCCAGCAGGACCACGGGCGAGCAGTACTTC. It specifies CASRTTGEQYF.

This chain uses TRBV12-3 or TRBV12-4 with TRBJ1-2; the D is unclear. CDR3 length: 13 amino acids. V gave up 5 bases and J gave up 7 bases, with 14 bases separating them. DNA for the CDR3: TGTGCCAGCAGTCCCTTCGGCAGGCTTGGCTACACCTTC. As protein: CASSPFGRLGYTF.

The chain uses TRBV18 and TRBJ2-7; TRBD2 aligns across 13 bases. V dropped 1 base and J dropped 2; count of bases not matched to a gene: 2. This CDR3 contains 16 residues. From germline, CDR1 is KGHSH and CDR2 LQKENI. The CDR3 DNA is TGTGCCAGCTCACCACGACTAGCGGGAGGCACCTACGAGCAGTACTTC. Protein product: CASSPRLAGGTYEQYF.

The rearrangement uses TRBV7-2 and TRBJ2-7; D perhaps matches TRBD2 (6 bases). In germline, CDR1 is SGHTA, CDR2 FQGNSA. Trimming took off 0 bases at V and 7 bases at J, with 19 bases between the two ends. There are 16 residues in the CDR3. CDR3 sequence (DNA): TGTGCCAGCAGCTTAGCCCCCTTGCAGCGGGTTTGGGAGCAGTACTTC. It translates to CASSLAPLQRVWEQYF.

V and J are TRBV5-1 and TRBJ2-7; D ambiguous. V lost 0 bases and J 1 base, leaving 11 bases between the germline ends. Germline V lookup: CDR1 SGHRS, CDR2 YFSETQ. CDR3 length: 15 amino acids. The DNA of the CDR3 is TGCGCCAGCAGCTTGGGATACATTCCATCCTACGAGCAGTACTTC. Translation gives CASSLGYIPSYEQYF.

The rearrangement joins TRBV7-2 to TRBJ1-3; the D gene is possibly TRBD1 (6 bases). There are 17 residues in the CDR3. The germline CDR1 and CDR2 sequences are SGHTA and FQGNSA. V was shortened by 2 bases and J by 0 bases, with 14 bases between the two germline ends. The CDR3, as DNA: TGTGCCAGCAGCTTAAGGGGGGGCGGAAGCTCTGGAAACACCATATATTTT. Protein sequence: CASSLRGGGSSGNTIYF.

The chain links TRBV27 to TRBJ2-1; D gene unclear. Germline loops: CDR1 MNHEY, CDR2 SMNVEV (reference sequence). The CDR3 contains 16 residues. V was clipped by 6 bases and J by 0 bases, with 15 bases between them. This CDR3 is CASSKDWAVSYNEQFF. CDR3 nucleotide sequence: TGTGCCAGCAGCAAGGATTGGGCAGTCTCCTACAATGAGCAGTTCTTC.